This T cell receptor beta chain stems from a study of type 1 and type 2 diabetes patients. Looking at the study overall: The cohort mixed type 1 diabetes, type 2 diabetes and nondiabetic donors.

Peripheral blood, around 10 milliliters per participant, was collected. Genomic DNA was the PCR template. Multiplex PCR with 30 forward and 13 reverse primers amplified the TCR beta CDR3. TCRdb fed the multiplex PCR reads into MiXCR, producing one record per CDR3 protein. Among more than 250,000 distinct CDR3 sequences, more than 40% were seen once, and the ten largest hold approximately 13%. Germline assignment: CDR1 SGHTA and CDR2 FQGTGA. V lost 3 bases and J 0 bases, leaving 5 bases between the germline ends. This CDR3 comprises 13 residues. The sequence was obtained from a man between 18 and 35 years old with type 2 diabetes. The specimen sequenced was peripheral blood mononuclear cells (PBMCs). This chain joins TRBV7-3 and TRBJ1-2; D uncertain. The CDR3 here is CASSFDTNYGYTF. The CDR3 region has the DNA TGTGCCAGCAGCTTTGACACTAACTATGGCTACACCTTC.